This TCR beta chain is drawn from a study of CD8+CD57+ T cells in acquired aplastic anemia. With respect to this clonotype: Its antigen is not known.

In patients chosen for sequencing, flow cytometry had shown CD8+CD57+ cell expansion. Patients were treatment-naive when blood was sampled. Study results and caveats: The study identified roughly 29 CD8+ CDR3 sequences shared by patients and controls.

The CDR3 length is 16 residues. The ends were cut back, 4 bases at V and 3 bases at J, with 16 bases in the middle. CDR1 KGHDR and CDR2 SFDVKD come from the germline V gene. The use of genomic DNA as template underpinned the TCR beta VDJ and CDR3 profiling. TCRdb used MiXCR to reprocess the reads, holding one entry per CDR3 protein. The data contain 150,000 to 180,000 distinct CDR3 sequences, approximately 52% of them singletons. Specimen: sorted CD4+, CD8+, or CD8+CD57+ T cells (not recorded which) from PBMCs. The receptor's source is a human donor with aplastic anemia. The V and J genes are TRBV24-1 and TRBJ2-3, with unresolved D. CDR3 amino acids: CATSDPEPVGTDTQYF. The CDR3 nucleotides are TGTGCCACCAGTGACCCGGAGCCGGTAGGGACAGATACGCAGTATTTT.